This T cell receptor (beta chain) is drawn from a study of OX40 agonist ivuxolimab in advanced cancers. Study at large: The treatment was a fully human IgG2 OX40 agonist, ivuxolimab.

General observations from the study: Low normalized T-cell clonal expansion was also seen in some nonresponders. At 0.1-3.0 mg/kg, partial responders had clonal expansion among the lowest observed.

Autoimmune disease history or systemic immunosuppression led to patients being barred. About this clone itself: Its target is not known.

Sequencing was performed with immunoSEQ multiplex PCR; in TCRdb, only in-frame clones are kept and a portion is missing. The sample includes about 24,000 clones, approximately 85% of them seen just once. Germline V gene sequence: CDR1 ENHRY, CDR2 SYGVKD. The CDR3 contains 14 residues. With 6 bases removed from V and 2 bases from J, the gap between germline ends came to 14 bases. The chain joins TRBV10-3 to TRBJ2-7; TRBD2 might be the D (5 bases). This clonotype was sampled from an adult with an advanced solid tumor such as melanoma, head and neck, liver or kidney cancer. The sequencing here drew on CD4+ or CD8+ T cells sorted from blood, taken in a trial of the OX40 agonist ivuxolimab. The CDR3 here is CAISASPGTYEQYF. The CDR3 region has the DNA TGTGCCATCAGCGCGTCGCCGGGGACCTACGAGCAGTACTTC.